This T cell receptor beta chain comes out of a study of T cell changes during pregnancy in multiple sclerosis. The CDR3 length is 15 residues. The V gene end was trimmed by 5 bases and the J gene end by 4 bases; junction bases not matched to a gene: 8. Per the germline V gene, CDR1 is LNHDA and CDR2 is SQIVND (reference sequence). Method: immunoSEQ multiplex PCR; TCRdb's copy keeps in-frame clones and lacks some. The sample holds 55,000 to 65,000 clones, roughly 90% seen once. This receptor was identified in a female donor in good health, enrolled as a control in a pregnancy study. The gene calls are TRBV19 and TRBJ1-2, with 9 bases fitting TRBD1. This specimen was peripheral blood, taken in the first trimester of pregnancy. The CDR3 sequence: CASSPRQGVSYGYTF. DNA for the CDR3: TGTGCCAGTAGTCCCCGACAGGGGGTAAGCTATGGCTACACCTTC.